A selection of T cell receptor beta chains follows, all from one sample in a study of OX40 agonist ivuxolimab in advanced cancers. Libraries were prepared by immunoSEQ multiplex PCR; TCRdb keeps only in-frame clonotypes and omits some of them. The table includes about 79,000 clones, around 92% detected once. This material consisted of CD4+ or CD8+ T cells sorted from blood, taken in a trial of the OX40 agonist ivuxolimab. Receptors were obtained from an adult with an advanced solid tumor such as melanoma, head and neck, liver or kidney cancer. Each CDR3 is given with its conserved first and last residue. A D gene is named only where the DNA matches it firmly. Clone size is not always given. Where it is, it says once, few, many or a class for expanded clones.

J	V	D	size	DNA	CDR3
TRBJ2-2	TRBV6-1	TRBD1	-	TGTGCCAGCAGTGCAACTACAGGGGTCGGGGAGCTGTTTTTT	CASSATTGVGELFF
TRBJ2-5	TRBV19	-	-	TGTGCCAGTAGTTTAGGGACGTATGGAGAGACCCAGTACTTC	CASSLGTYGETQYF
TRBJ2-2	TRBV6-1	TRBD1	-	TGTGCCAGCACGGGACAGGGAGGCACCGGGGAGCTGTTTTTT	CASTGQGGTGELFF
TRBJ2-5	TRBV5-1	-	-	TGCGCCAGCAGCTCCCTTGGGGCTTTCCAAGAGACCCAGTACTTC	CASSSLGAFQETQYF
TRBJ2-5	TRBV27	-	-	TGTGCCAGCAGTTTCGGGTTAGGGGGTCAAGAGACCCAGTACTTC	CASSFGLGGQETQYF
TRBJ1-2	TRBV7-3	TRBD1	-	TGTGCCAGCAGCTTAAACGAGGGGGCGGACTATGGCTACACCTTC	CASSLNEGADYGYTF
TRBJ1-1	TRBV19	-	-	TGTGCCAGTAGTATAGAGGAAGCCGTTCGGGACACTGAAGCTTTCTTT	CASSIEEAVRDTEAFF
TRBJ1-5	TRBV5-6	-	few	TGTGCCAGCAGCTTCCGGGCCAGAAAACAGCCCCAGCATTTT	CASSFRARKQPQHF
TRBJ2-1	TRBV6-1	-	-	TGTGCCAGCAGTGATATCTATGAGCAGTTCTTC	CASSDIYEQFF
TRBJ2-1	TRBV2	TRBD2	-	TGTGCCAGCAGACGCCGGCAGATGGGACTAGCGGGAGGGGGTGAGCAGTTCTTC	CASRRRQMGLAGGGEQFF
TRBJ2-3	TRBV10-1	-	-	TGCGCCAGCAGTGAGTCGAGGGCGACAGATACGCAGTATTTT	CASSESRATDTQYF
TRBJ1-5	TRBV5-4	TRBD1	-	TGTGCCAGCAGCGTGGGAGGGACAGGGGTTGATCAGCCCCAGCATTTT	CASSVGGTGVDQPQHF
TRBJ2-3	TRBV15	TRBD1	-	TGTGCCGCAGGGGGCAGGGGGACAGATACGCAGTATTTT	CAAGGRGTDTQYF
TRBJ2-4	TRBV6-1	TRBD1	few	TGTGCCAGCAGTGAGCGACAGGGGGGAAATACGCTAGCCAAAAACATTCAGTACTTC	CASSERQGGNTLAKNIQYF
TRBJ2-5	TRBV4-1	TRBD2	-	TGCGCCAGCAGCCGATTAGCGGGAGTCCGAGAGACCCAGTACTTC	CASSRLAGVRETQYF
TRBJ2-4	TRBV28	-	once	TGTGCCAGCACCAGTAACGGACAGGGAGGGAACATTCAGTACTTC	CASTSNGQGGNIQYF
TRBJ2-7	TRBV6-1	-	-	TGTGCCAGCAGTTCACAGACACCGCCCTCCTACGAGCAGTACTTC	CASSSQTPPSYEQYF
TRBJ2-3	TRBV7-2	TRBD2	-	TGTGCCAGCAGCTCCACCGGGCCTAGCGGATACACAGATACGCAGTATTTT	CASSSTGPSGYTDTQYF
TRBJ2-3	TRBV7-3	-	once	TGTGCCAGCAGCTCTCGGGCCTACTCAGATACGCAGTATTTT	CASSSRAYSDTQYF
TRBJ2-7	TRBV28	TRBD1	once	TGTGCCAGCACCGTGACAGGGGGCTCCTCCTACGAGCAGTACTTC	CASTVTGGSSYEQYF
TRBJ1-2	TRBV6-6	TRBD1	-	TGTGCCAGCAGACCACCCGGGACAGCCTATGGCTACACCTTC	CASRPPGTAYGYTF
TRBJ2-2	TRBV9	-	once	TGTGCCAGCAGCGTACTGGTAACTCCGAACACCGGGGAGCTGTTTTTT	CASSVLVTPNTGELFF
TRBJ2-3	TRBV5-1	TRBD2	-	TGCGCCAGCAGTAGTGCCGGGACTAGCGGGAGAAGTACGCAGTATTTT	CASSSAGTSGRSTQYF
TRBJ2-1	TRBV27	TRBD2	-	TGTGCCAGCAGTCACGGACTAGCGGGAGGATTCAATGAGCAGTTCTTC	CASSHGLAGGFNEQFF
TRBJ2-2	TRBV5-1	TRBD1	-	TGCGCCAGCAGTGAACCGGGACAGCGAACCGGGGAGCTGTTTTTT	CASSEPGQRTGELFF
TRBJ2-5	TRBV7-3	TRBD2	-	TGTGCCAGCAGCTTAAACGGGAGGGATAAGGAGACCCAGTACTTC	CASSLNGRDKETQYF
TRBJ2-2	TRBV5-1	-	-	TGCGCCAGCAGCCCCTTTGACAGACTCACCGGGGAGCTGTTTTTT	CASSPFDRLTGELFF
TRBJ2-2	TRBV21-1	-	-	TGTGCCAGCAGCAAAGGTTCTAGCGGCTCGAACACCGGGGAGCTGTTTTTT	CASSKGSSGSNTGELFF
TRBJ2-3	TRBV10-3	-	few	TGTGCCATCAGTGTTGGAAGCGGGAGCACAGATACGCAGTATTTT	CAISVGSGSTDTQYF
TRBJ2-1	TRBV18	TRBD1	-	TGTGCCAGCTCACCACCCACAGGGGGCCTCAATGAGCAGTTCTTC	CASSPPTGGLNEQFF
TRBJ2-3	TRBV29-1	TRBD2	-	TGCAGCGTTTCGGTACTAGCGGGAGTGGGTACGCAGTATTTT	CSVSVLAGVGTQYF
TRBJ2-7	TRBV5-4	TRBD1	-	TGTGCCAGCTCCGTCCCCGGACAGGGGGCTTACGAGCAGTACTTC	CASSVPGQGAYEQYF
TRBJ2-2	TRBV9	-	once	TGTGCCAGCAGCCCCCAGTCGGGGCCCACCGGGGAGCTGTTTTTT	CASSPQSGPTGELFF
TRBJ2-5	TRBV19	-	-	TGTGCCAGTAGTCCGGGGGAGACCCAGTACTTC	CASSPGETQYF
TRBJ1-5	TRBV19	-	-	TGTGCCTCCTCAACCACGGCACTTAGCAATCAGCCCCAGCATTTT	CASSTTALSNQPQHF
TRBJ2-7	TRBV9	-	-	TGTGCCAGCAGCGTAGGGCGGGAACCCTACGAGCAGTACTTC	CASSVGREPYEQYF
TRBJ2-7	TRBV5-1	-	once	TGCGCCAGCAGCCGGGACGGGGACTACGAGCAGTACTTC	CASSRDGDYEQYF
TRBJ2-6	TRBV2	TRBD1	-	TGTGCCAGCAGACTTACCGGGACAGGGGGCTCTGGGGCCAACGTCCTGACTTTC	CASRLTGTGGSGANVLTF
TRBJ1-4	TRBV28	-	-	TGTGCCAGCAGCCTCCCGGGACCAACTAATGAAAAACTGTTTTTT	CASSLPGPTNEKLFF
TRBJ2-1	TRBV6-4	-	-	TGTGCCAGCAGTGACGGGCAGTTCTTC	CASSDGQFF
TRBJ2-5	TRBV5-1	TRBD2	-	TGCGCCAGCAGCTTGGCTACTAGCGGGAGGCGAGGGGGAGAGACCCAGTACTTC	CASSLATSGRRGGETQYF
TRBJ2-1	TRBV7-3	TRBD1	-	TGTGCCAGCAGCCCCAATTCTAGGGGGCCCTACAATGAGCAGTTCTTC	CASSPNSRGPYNEQFF
TRBJ2-3	TRBV5-1	-	once	TGCGCCAGCAGGGTCGGGGGATTATCAACCACAGATACGCAGTATTTT	CASRVGGLSTTDTQYF
TRBJ1-5	TRBV30	TRBD1	-	TGTGCCTGGAGTGTACAGGGGGGCCAGCCCCAGCATTTT	CAWSVQGGQPQHF
TRBJ2-5	TRBV28	-	-	TGTGCCAGCAGTGGGGGGAAGGGGAGAGAAGAGACCCAGTACTTC	CASSGGKGREETQYF
TRBJ1-4	TRBV7-9	-	-	TGTGCCAGCAGCTTAGGTAGGGTGGTCGATGAAAAACTGTTTTTT	CASSLGRVVDEKLFF
TRBJ2-4	TRBV30	-	-	TGTGCCTGGAGTGATTGGGAAAACATTCAGTACTTC	CAWSDWENIQYF
TRBJ2-3	TRBV6-6	-	-	TGTGCCAGCAGCCAAACGGGGGGCACCCTGCAGTATTTT	CASSQTGGTLQYF
TRBJ1-2	TRBV7-9	-	once	TGTGCCAGCAGCTTATCTACCATAGACAGCTATGGCTACACCTTC	CASSLSTIDSYGYTF
TRBJ2-7	TRBV5-4	-	-	TGTGCCAGCAGCCCGGTGAGCTCCTACGAGCAGTACTTC	CASSPVSSYEQYF
TRBJ2-7	TRBV28	TRBD2	once	TGTGCCAGCAGTTCCTGGACTAGCGTCACCTACGAGCAGTACTTC	CASSSWTSVTYEQYF
TRBJ2-4	TRBV19	TRBD1	-	TGTGCCAGTAGGGGACAGGGCGCGCTTATGGACATTCAGTACTTC	CASRGQGALMDIQYF